This TCR beta chain was captured in a study of blood T cells in healthy people across ages. The V segment lost 4 bases and the J segment 8 bases; nucleotides outside the gene matches: 5. CDR3 length: 14 residues. Germline V gene data show CDR1 as DFQATT and CDR2 as SNEGSKA (reference sequence). Primers used in a second PCR of about 6 to 11 cycles were a sample-barcoded 5' primer and a J-beta primer mix. TCRdb independently ran MiXCR on the 5' RACE reads; one entry per CDR3 protein. The sample has 600,000 to 1,000,000 distinct CDR3 sequences; 58% are singletons. Isolating PBMCs gave at least 6 million of these cells per sample. Study observations and caveats: Among T cells, TCR beta diversity per million cells dropped roughly linearly as age rose.

In regard to this clonotype: Its cognate antigen is unknown.

This TCR was sampled from a young man in good health. Sequenced: blood. The chain couples TRBV20-1 to TRBJ2-1; TRBD2 matches at 13 bases. The CDR3 nucleotides read TGCAGTGCTATACTAGCGGGAGGGCCGTATGAGCAGTTCTTC. Its translation: CSAILAGGPYEQFF.